Listed here are 17 T cell receptor beta chains from one sample, sequenced in a study of Graves' ophthalmopathy and Graves' hyperthyroidism. RNA transcripts were the template, and TCR beta CDR3 regions were amplified from them. Investigators did first-round RT-PCR with HTBI primers, then second-round multiplex PCR. Via MiXCR, TCRdb re-called the multiplex PCR reads, giving one row per CDR3 protein. The sample has 450,000 or so distinct CDR3 sequences, over 13% seen once; the top ten hold around 9.8%. The sequencing sample was made of blood. The receptors shown here come from a woman aged 25 to 39 with Graves' ophthalmopathy.

This clonotype came up many times. This chain uses TRBV30 with TRBJ2-7; D remains unclear. The CDR3 has 11 amino acids. Germline assignment: CDR1 GTSNPN and CDR2 SVGIG (reference sequence). V was shortened by 2 bases and J by 7 bases, with 9 bases between the two germline ends. CDR3 nucleotides: TGTGCCTGGAGTCACTATGTAGAGCAGTACTTC. The encoded protein is CAWSHYVEQYF.

This clonotype was seen ten or more times. The V gene is TRBV4-1, the J gene TRBJ1-1, with a tentative D call TRBD1 (5 bases). Germline V CDR1 and CDR2: MGHRA, YSYEKL. Trimming took off 0 bases at V and 0 bases at J, with 11 bases between the two ends. The CDR3 runs to 16 residues. In DNA, the CDR3 is TGCGCCAGCAGCCAAGATCATGGGGGACTGAACACTGAAGCTTTCTTT. It is translated as CASSQDHGGLNTEAFF.

The table lists this clonotype with many counts. The chain carries TRBV7-9 and TRBJ1-2; 8 bases agree with TRBD1. There are 15 residues in the CDR3. The germline CDR1 and CDR2 sequences are SEHNR and FQNEAQ (reference sequence). V lost 3 bases and J lost 10; bases outside the gene matches: 13. CDR3 in amino acids: CASSLTGQGSKNYTF. In DNA, the CDR3 is TGTGCCAGCAGCTTGACCGGACAGGGTAGTAAAAACTACACCTTC.

In its sample, this clonotype was seen a few times. This rearrangement joins TRBV20-1 to TRBJ2-5, with D possibly TRBD2 on 6 matching bases. The V end lost 6 bases, the J end lost 2 bases, and 16 bases lay between the germline ends. CDR1 and CDR2 (germline): DFQATT, SNEGSKA (reference sequence). This CDR3 region has 14 residues. The CDR3 loop is CSAGGWSGQETQYF. The CDR3 DNA is TGCAGTGCGGGGGGTTGGTCTGGTCAAGAGACCCAGTACTTC.

V usage is TRBV5-1 and J usage is TRBJ1-1; tentatively, D is TRBD1 (5 bases). Germline CDR1 reads SGHRS; CDR2 reads YFSETQ. V was cut by 4 bases and J by 1 base, with 14 bases left in between. This CDR3 is 15 amino acids long. DNA of the CDR3: TGCGCCAGCAGCAACAAAGGGAGGGGGAACACTGAAGCTTTCTTT. It specifies CASSNKGRGNTEAFF.

This clonotype appeared many times. V is TRBV20-1 and J is TRBJ2-7; perhaps TRBD1 as D (5 bases). The V end lost 0 bases, the J end lost 4 bases, and 16 bases lay between the germline ends. CDR1 and CDR2 from the germline V gene are DFQATT and SNEGSKA (reference sequence). This CDR3 has 15 residues. Written as DNA, the CDR3 is TGCAGTGCTAGAGATCGGGCAGGGATGAGATACGAGCAGTACTTC. Encoded protein: CSARDRAGMRYEQYF.

This clonotype came up many times. The CDR3 is CASSLTGMGTQYF. The CDR3 bases are TGTGCCAGCAGCTTAACGGGGATGGGGACCCAGTACTTC. The genes are TRBV13 and TRBJ2-5, with D possibly matching TRBD2 (5 bases). The CDR3 totals 13 residues. Germline lookup yields CDR1 PRHDT and CDR2 FYEKMQ (reference sequence). V was shortened by 2 bases and J by 7 bases, with 11 bases between the two germline ends. The whole variable domain, remainder taken from reference TRBV13 and TRBJ2-5, is AAGVIQSPRHLIKEKRETATLKCYPIPRHDTVYWYQQGPGQDPQFLISFYEKMQSDKGSIPDRFSAQQFSDYHSELNMSSLELGDSALYFCASSLTGMGTQYFGPGTRLLVL.

This chain joins TRBV7-2 and TRBJ1-2; perhaps TRBD1 as D (6 bases). V was trimmed by 0 bases and J by 5 bases, leaving 16 bases between them. The germline V gene has CDR1 SGHTA and CDR2 FQGNSA. This CDR3 spans 16 amino acids. CDR3 loop: CASSLASGGGAYGYTF. CDR3 coding DNA: TGTGCCAGCAGCTTAGCCTCCGGGGGGGGCGCGTATGGCTACACCTTC.

This clonotype was observed at least ten times. The chain joins TRBV6-5 to TRBJ2-6; no firm D call. Germline CDR1 and CDR2: MNHEY and SVGAGI. Between the trimmed V and J ends, which lost 4 bases and 4 bases, there was a span of 14 bases. The length of the CDR3 is 16 residues. The CDR3 is CASSSKAKTGANVLTF. The CDR3 DNA sequence: TGTGCCAGCAGTTCGAAGGCTAAGACCGGGGCCAACGTCCTGACTTTC.

This clonotype occurred many times. The chain combines TRBV12-3 or TRBV12-4 with TRBJ1-6; TRBD1 matches at 8 bases. V shed 2 bases, J shed 10 bases, and the junction held 7 bases outside the gene matches. The CDR3 totals 15 residues. The chain's CDR3 is CASSLRNRGTSPLHF. DNA for the CDR3: TGTGCCAGCAGTTTAAGGAACAGGGGGACCTCACCCCTCCACTTT.

This clonotype was detected ten times or more. This chain links TRBV12-3 or TRBV12-4 with TRBJ1-1, with 9 bases fitting TRBD1. Trimming took 6 bases from V and 5 from J; bases not matched to a gene: 1. The CDR3 has 12 amino acids. CDR3 nucleotides: TGTGCCAGCAGACAGGGGGCTACTGAAGCTTTCTTT. This encodes CASRQGATEAFF.

Ten or more counts support this clonotype. The chain couples TRBV2 to TRBJ2-7; 13 nucleotides line up with TRBD2. The CDR3 covers 20 residues. CDR1 is SNHLY, CDR2 FYNNEI, per germline. V lost 0 bases to trimming and J lost 4 bases; unmatched junction nucleotides: 15. The CDR3 region has the DNA TGTGCCAGCAGTGAAGCGCTTCGGGTTAGGACTAGCGGGAGAAAATACGAGCAGTACTTC. Translation: CASSEALRVRTSGRKYEQYF.

This clonotype was observed many times. The chain is built from TRBV27 and TRBJ2-4; D gene ambiguous. The CDR3 loop spans 14 amino acids. V lost 6 bases, J lost 0 bases, and 9 bases lay in between. Germline loops: CDR1 MNHEY, CDR2 SMNVEV (reference sequence). The CDR3 coding sequence is TGTGCCAGCAGCGCGGAACTAGCCAAAAACATTCAGTACTTC. It specifies CASSAELAKNIQYF.

As regards this clonotype: This may be a read error: a much more frequent sequence differs by one nucleotide. The chain recombines TRBV6-1 with TRBJ2-2; a possible D gene is TRBD2 (5 bases). Germline V gene lookup returns CDR1 MNHNS and CDR2 SASEGT. The CDR3 is 13 residues long. Here the CDR3 reads CATFVISTGELLF. CDR3 DNA: TGTGCCACCTTCGTTATTTCCACCGGGGAGCTGTTGTTT.

This clonotype was counted many times. This chain links TRBV12-3 or TRBV12-4 with TRBJ1-3; D gene uncertain. This CDR3 spans 15 amino acids. V was trimmed by 6 bases and J by 4 bases, leaving 16 bases between them. The CDR3 bases are TGTGCCAGCAGCCCCTTTTTTGTATCCGGAAACACCATATATTTT. It encodes CASSPFFVSGNTIYF.

This clonotype has a count of ten or more. The chain couples TRBV6-1 to TRBJ1-1; D possibly corresponds to TRBD1 (6 bases). Germline CDR1 is MNHNS and CDR2 is SASEGT. The ends were cut back, 2 bases at V and 8 bases at J, with 15 bases in the middle. CDR3 size: 14 residues. The CDR3 region is CASSERTVSPEAFF. The DNA of the CDR3 is TGTGCCAGCAGTGAAAGGACAGTTTCCCCCGAAGCTTTCTTT.

The sample holds many counts of this clonotype. The V call is TRBV2, the J call TRBJ2-5; 7 bases are shared with TRBD2. Germline values: CDR1 SNHLY, CDR2 FYNNEI. J gave up 0 bases and V 10 bases, and 2 bases lay outside the gene matches. The CDR3 is 12 amino acids. As DNA, the CDR3 is TGTGCCACCGGGACTAACCAAGAGACCCAGTACTTC. Protein: CATGTNQETQYF.